The clone carrying this TCR beta chain was recorded once. This record comes from a study of Ad26.COV2.S vaccination and SARS-CoV-2 variants. From germline, CDR1 is SGDLS and CDR2 YYNGEE. The V end was cut by 2 bases, the J end by 6 bases, with 8 bases between. The CDR3 extends over 12 amino acids. Assay: immunoSEQ multiplex PCR; the TCRdb copy retains only in-frame clones and omits some. The repertoire holds 300,000 to 350,000 clones, with 88% as singletons. Treatment given: roughly 20 received Ad26.COV2.S at low or high dose, single or two shots; about 5 received placebo; per-sample allocation not given. Specimen acquisition occurred on day 63 following the initial vaccine or placebo injection.

The TCR was taken from a person between 18 and 59 years old who received the Ad26.COV2.S COVID-19 vaccine or a placebo. The input for sequencing was peripheral blood, taken in a trial of Ad26.COV2.S vaccine versus placebo. The chain employs TRBV9 and TRBJ1-1; the D is unclear. CDR3 DNA sequence: TGTGCCAGCAGCGTGGACCTTTCTGAAGCTTTCTTT. Its protein product is CASSVDLSEAFF.